These 26 T cell receptor beta chains originate from one sample sequenced in a study of cytomegalovirus exposure and HLA in healthy donors. TCRdb's copy holds only in-frame clones and misses some; the assay was immunoSEQ multiplex PCR. Among tens of thousands of clones listed, around 90% were seen once. The specimen sequenced was PBMCs. The origin of the receptors is a young man in good health and CMV-seronegative.

The chain joins TRBV9 to TRBJ2-7, with D possibly matching TRBD2 (6 bases). The germline gives CDR1 SGDLS, CDR2 YYNGEE. V was trimmed by 3 bases and J by 1 base, leaving 11 bases between them. CDR3 length equals 14 residues. This CDR3 reads CASSAPGGSYEQYF. CDR3 nucleotides: TGTGCCAGCAGCGCCCCTGGGGGGTCCTACGAGCAGTACTTC.

V gene TRBV7-2 combines with J gene TRBJ1-4, with a tentative D call TRBD1 (5 bases). CDR1 is SGHTA and CDR2 is FQGNSA in the germline V gene. V lost 1 base to trimming and J lost 6 bases, with 9 bases between them. This CDR3 contains 14 residues. The CDR3 loop is CASSLGGEDEKLFF. CDR3 DNA sequence: TGTGCCAGCAGCTTAGGAGGGGAGGATGAAAAACTGTTTTTT.

The genes are TRBV4-1 and TRBJ1-2; no clear D. The germline CDR1 and CDR2 sequences are MGHRA and YSYEKL. V lost 3 bases and J lost 6, with 14 bases in between. The CDR3 is made up of 14 amino acids. CDR3 in DNA: TGCGCCAGCAGCCATCCAGGTGCCCCAGATGGCTACACCTTC. Translation gives CASSHPGAPDGYTF.

V and J are TRBV28 and TRBJ2-3; 10 positions agree with TRBD2. Germline assignment: CDR1 MDHEN and CDR2 SYDVKM. V shed 6 bases and J 4 bases; nucleotides not matched to a gene: 10. CDR3 size: 16 residues. For the CDR3, the DNA is TGTGCCAGCAGACCGCAAGCGGGAGGGCCCCCAGATACGCAGTATTTT. Translated, it gives CASRPQAGGPPDTQYF.

The chain employs TRBV5-4 and TRBJ2-5; 15 bases match TRBD2. With V trimmed by 4 bases and J by 4 bases, 5 bases remained unmatched. Germline V gene sequence: CDR1 SGHNT, CDR2 YYREEE (reference sequence). The CDR3 runs 16 residues. The CDR3 nucleotides read TGTGCCAGCAGCGGGGGACTAGCGGGAGGACCAGAGACCCAGTACTTC. Protein: CASSGGLAGGPETQYF.

The gene calls are TRBV27 and TRBJ2-2; D not certain. Trimming removed 3 bases from V and 4 bases from J, with 6 bases in between. The CDR3 length is 13 residues. Germline V gene sequence: CDR1 MNHEY, CDR2 SMNVEV (reference sequence). The chain's CDR3 is CASSLYSTGELFF. As DNA, the CDR3 is TGTGCCAGCAGTTTGTACAGCACCGGGGAGCTGTTTTTT.

V is TRBV6-4 and J is TRBJ1-2; maybe TRBD1 (5 bases). The CDR3 loop spans 13 amino acids. CDR1 is MRHNA and CDR2 is SNTAGT in the germline V gene. The V end was cut by 4 bases, the J end by 2 bases, with 8 bases between. The CDR3 region is CASSGGGNYGYTF. The CDR3 nucleotides are TGTGCCAGCAGTGGGGGGGGAAACTATGGCTACACCTTC.

J is TRBJ2-6 and V is TRBV6-5, with unresolved D. The CDR3 length is 14 residues. V lost 0 bases and J lost 4, with 4 bases in between. Per germline, CDR1 MNHEY and CDR2 SVGAGI. The CDR3 DNA reads as TGTGCCAGCAGTTACTCGCGCGGGGCCAACGTCCTGACTTTC. Translated, it gives CASSYSRGANVLTF.

V and J are TRBV7-6 and TRBJ2-1, with 9 bases aligning to TRBD2. The germline V gene has CDR1 SGHVS and CDR2 FNYEAQ. V was pared by 5 bases and J by 8 bases, with 10 bases of the junction left unmatched. This CDR3 region has 15 residues. The CDR3 here is CASSPLAGEGDEQFF. CDR3 nucleotide sequence: TGTGCCAGCAGCCCATTAGCGGGAGAAGGCGATGAGCAGTTCTTC.

A few counts support this clone. V usage is TRBV11-2 and J usage is TRBJ1-5; no clear D gene. Trimming took off 5 bases at V and 3 bases at J, with 8 bases between the two ends. This CDR3 is 13 amino acids long. Germline-derived CDR1 and CDR2 are SGHAT and FQNNGV. Here the CDR3 reads CASSPGDNQPQHF. The CDR3 region has the DNA TGTGCCAGCAGCCCCGGGGACAATCAGCCCCAGCATTTT.

V usage is TRBV28 and J usage is TRBJ2-1; the D gene is possibly TRBD2 (5 bases). This CDR3 contains 16 residues. Deletions cut 6 bases from V and 1 base from J, with 16 bases between. Germline CDR1 and CDR2: MDHEN and SYDVKM. The CDR3 spells CASRGSESTSYNEQFF. CDR3 DNA sequence: TGTGCCAGCAGAGGTAGCGAGAGTACTTCCTACAATGAGCAGTTCTTC.

The rearrangement uses TRBV19 and TRBJ2-2; 7 bases align to TRBD1. The CDR3 loop spans 15 amino acids. From germline, CDR1 is LNHDA and CDR2 SQIVND (reference sequence). The ends lost 3 bases at V and 6 bases at J; junction bases unmatched: 7. In DNA, the CDR3 is TGTGCCAGTAGTATCGGACAGGAATTGCCCGGGGAGCTGTTTTTT. This codes for CASSIGQELPGELFF.

V gene TRBV18 combines with J gene TRBJ2-5, with a possible D match to TRBD1 (6 bases). CDR1 KGHSH and CDR2 LQKENI come from the germline V gene. V lost 4 bases to trimming and J lost 2 bases, with 14 bases between them. The CDR3 totals 15 residues. CDR3 amino acids: CASSRGHGEQETQYF. The CDR3 DNA follows: TGTGCCAGCTCACGGGGACACGGTGAACAAGAGACCCAGTACTTC.

The chain employs TRBV6-1 and TRBJ1-1, with D perhaps TRBD1 (6 bases). The germline V gene encodes CDR1 MNHNS and CDR2 SASEGT. Trimming removed 6 bases from V and 4 bases from J, with 12 bases in between. The CDR3 runs 13 residues. CDR3: CASRSIRGTEAFF. The CDR3 DNA sequence: TGTGCCAGCAGGTCCATCAGGGGCACTGAAGCTTTCTTT.

This clone was detected only once. This chain links TRBV7-3 with TRBJ1-1; the D gene is possibly TRBD1 (5 bases). Germline V CDR1 and CDR2: SGHTA, FQGTGA. The CDR3 spans 15 residues. V was shortened by 5 bases and J by 1 base, with 14 bases between the two germline ends. CDR3 protein: CASSTHGGTNTEAFF. The CDR3 DNA follows: TGTGCCAGCAGCACCCACGGGGGGACGAACACTGAAGCTTTCTTT.

This chain connects TRBV7-8 to TRBJ1-3; D is unresolved. This CDR3 comprises 14 residues. Germline CDR1 SGHVS, CDR2 FQNEAQ. Trimming left V 5 bases short and J 0 bases short, with 8 bases between. CDR3: CASSASNSGNTIYF. The CDR3 region has the DNA TGTGCCAGCAGCGCATCTAACTCTGGAAACACCATATATTTT.

The chain joins TRBV6-1 to TRBJ2-3, with TRBD1 matching over 10 bases. Losses at the gene ends were 10 bases for V and 3 bases for J; bases not matched to a gene: 10. The CDR3 is 15 amino acids. Looked up from germline, CDR1 is MNHNS and CDR2 is SASEGT. The CDR3 sequence: CATFPPGQGTDTQYF. CDR3 in DNA: TGTGCCACCTTCCCTCCGGGACAGGGGACAGATACGCAGTATTTT.

The V gene is TRBV18, the J gene TRBJ2-7; possible D gene TRBD2, 5 bases. Germline V gene data show CDR1 as KGHSH and CDR2 as LQKENI. V gave up 4 bases and J gave up 0 bases, with 13 bases separating them. The CDR3 spans 15 residues. DNA for the CDR3: TGTGCCAGCTCACTTTGGCCGGGAAGCTCCTACGAGCAGTACTTC. Protein sequence: CASSLWPGSSYEQYF.

The V call is TRBV7-9, the J call TRBJ1-2; D is undetermined. Germline V lookup: CDR1 SEHNR, CDR2 FQNEAQ (reference sequence). The germline V and J ends were trimmed by 5 bases and 12 bases, with 13 bases remaining between them. This CDR3 has 11 amino acids. The CDR3 loop reads CASSLGLGNTF. Here the CDR3 DNA reads TGTGCCAGCAGCCTTGGACTCGGGAACACCTTC.

This chain uses TRBV28 with TRBJ1-2; D may be TRBD1 (6 bases). This CDR3 contains 14 residues. Trimming cost V 6 bases and J 4 bases, with 15 bases left between them. The germline V gene has CDR1 MDHEN and CDR2 SYDVKM. DNA for the CDR3: TGTGCCAGCAGCGAACAGGGCTCAGGCTATGGCTACACCTTC. This sequence encodes CASSEQGSGYGYTF.

This rearrangement joins TRBV19 to TRBJ2-2, with 8 bases matching TRBD1. V shed 4 bases and J 6 bases; nucleotides not matched to a gene: 7. CDR1 and CDR2 (germline): LNHDA, SQIVND (reference sequence). This CDR3 has 15 amino acids. CDR3 nucleotide sequence: TGTGCCAGTAGTACGACAGGGGAATCGGCCGGGGAGCTGTTTTTT. This sequence encodes CASSTTGESAGELFF.

As regards this clone: Different DNA sequences within this sample yield the same CDR3. The chain combines TRBV18 with TRBJ2-5, with no clear D. V lost 3 bases to trimming and J lost 2 bases, with 4 bases between them. CDR1 is KGHSH and CDR2 is LQKENI in the germline V gene. The CDR3 covers 12 residues. This CDR3 reads CASSPQQETQYF. DNA for the CDR3: TGTGCCAGCTCACCCCAACAAGAGACCCAGTACTTC. Supplemented by reference TRBV18 and TRBJ2-5, the full variable domain reads NAGVMQNPRHLVRRRGQEARLRCSPMKGHSHVYWYRQLPEEGLKFMVYLQKENIIDESGMPKERFSAEFPKEGPSILRIQQVVRGDSAAYFCASSPQQETQYFGPGTRLLVL.

This chain connects TRBV19 to TRBJ1-1, with TRBD1 identical over 7 bases. V lost 6 bases, J lost 7 bases, and 11 bases stayed unmatched. Per germline, CDR1 LNHDA and CDR2 SQIVND (reference sequence). The CDR3 runs 14 residues. The CDR3 here is CASRRDSWTGEAFF. The CDR3 DNA sequence: TGTGCCAGTAGGCGGGACAGTTGGACGGGTGAAGCTTTCTTT. The variable domain in full, with the rest retrieved from reference TRBV19 and TRBJ1-1, is DGGITQSPKYLFRKEGQNVTLSCEQNLNHDAMYWYRQDPGQGLRLIYYSQIVNDFQKGDIAEGYSVSREKKESFPLTVTSAQKNPTAFYLCASRRDSWTGEAFFGQGTRLTVV.

This rearrangement joins TRBV7-8 to TRBJ2-4, with D perhaps TRBD1 (6 bases). The CDR3 sequence is 19 residues long. V was cut by 5 bases and J by 0 bases, with 23 bases left in between. Germline CDR1 is SGHVS and CDR2 is FQNEAQ. The CDR3 region has the DNA TGTGCCAGCAGCCCTCGGACAGACAACTCAAGGATAGCCAAAAACATTCAGTACTTC. The encoded protein is CASSPRTDNSRIAKNIQYF.

The sample holds one count of this clone. The V call is TRBV4-2, the J call TRBJ1-4, with D unclear. The CDR3 has 16 residues. Trimming left V 5 bases short and J 1 base short, with 14 bases between. Germline V gives CDR1 LGHNA, CDR2 YNFKEQ. The CDR3 bases are TGTGCCAGCAGCATTCGGACGGGGAAAACTAATGAAAAACTGTTTTTT. Its protein product is CASSIRTGKTNEKLFF.

The V and J genes are TRBV6-1 and TRBJ2-5; 7 nucleotides align to TRBD1. In germline, CDR1 is MNHNS, CDR2 SASEGT. The trim removed 8 bases at V and 1 base at J, leaving 4 bases unmatched. The CDR3 has 13 amino acids. CDR3 region: CASGRTGQETQYF. The CDR3 DNA sequence: TGTGCCAGCGGTAGGACAGGCCAAGAGACCCAGTACTTC.